The T cell receptor (beta chain) described here comes from a study of shared clonotypes between healthy human individuals. Ten immunoSEQ deep assay plates held the unsorted PBMC DNA. Using immunoSEQ multiplex PCR, the repertoire was profiled, and TCRdb retains in-frame clones only, with some absent. The sample includes 90,000 to 100,000 clones, roughly 50% of them seen just once. As regards this clone: Being one base from a much bigger clone, this may be a read error. The same CDR3 can be traced to other DNA sequences in this sample.

The V end lost 0 bases, the J end lost 0 bases, and 7 bases lay between the germline ends. CDR3 length equals 15 residues. Germline V gene sequence: CDR1 SGHRS, CDR2 YFSETQ. This chain connects TRBV5-1 to TRBJ2-1, with D unresolved. Sequenced material: PBMCs. The sequence came from a woman in her thirties or forties in good health. Some clones in this sample may be carry-over from other donors' samples. The CDR3 sequence: CASSLARASYNEQFF. Written as DNA, the CDR3 is TGCGCCAGCAGCTTGGCGAGAGCCTCCTACAATGAGCAGTTCTTC.